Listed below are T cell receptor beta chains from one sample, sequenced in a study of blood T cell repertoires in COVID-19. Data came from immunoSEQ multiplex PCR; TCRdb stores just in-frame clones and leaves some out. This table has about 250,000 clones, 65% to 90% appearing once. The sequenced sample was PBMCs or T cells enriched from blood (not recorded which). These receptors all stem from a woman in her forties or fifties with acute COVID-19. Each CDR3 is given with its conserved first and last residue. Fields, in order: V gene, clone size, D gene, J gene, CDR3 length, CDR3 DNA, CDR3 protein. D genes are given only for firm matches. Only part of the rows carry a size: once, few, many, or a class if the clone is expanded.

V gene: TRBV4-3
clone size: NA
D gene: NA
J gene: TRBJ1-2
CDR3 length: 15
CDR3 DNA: TGCGCCAGCAGCCAAGATACAGTTCCAAACTATGGCTACACCTTC
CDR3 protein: CASSQDTVPNYGYTF

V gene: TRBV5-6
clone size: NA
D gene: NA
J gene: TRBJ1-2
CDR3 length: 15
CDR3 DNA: TGTGCCAGCAGCTTGGGGAGCGGGGCTAACTATGGCTACACCTTC
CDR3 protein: CASSLGSGANYGYTF

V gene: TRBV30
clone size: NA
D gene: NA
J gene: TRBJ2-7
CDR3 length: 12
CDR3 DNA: TGTGCCTGGATTGGGGGGTCCTACGAGCAGTACTTC
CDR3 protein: CAWIGGSYEQYF

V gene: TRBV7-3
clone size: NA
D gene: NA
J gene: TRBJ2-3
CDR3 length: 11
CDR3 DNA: TGTGCCAATCTAGCATCAGATACGCAGTATTTT
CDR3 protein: CANLASDTQYF

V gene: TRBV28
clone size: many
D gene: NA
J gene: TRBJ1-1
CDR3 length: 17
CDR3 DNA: TGTGCCAGCAGTTCTACGTCCCACGGGGGGTCTAACACTGAAGCTTTCTTT
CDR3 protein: CASSSTSHGGSNTEAFF

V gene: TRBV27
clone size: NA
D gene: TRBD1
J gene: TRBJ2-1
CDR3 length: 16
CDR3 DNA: TGTGCCAGCGGGTACTTCAGGGGGCCGGGGTACAATGAGCAGTTCTTC
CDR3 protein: CASGYFRGPGYNEQFF

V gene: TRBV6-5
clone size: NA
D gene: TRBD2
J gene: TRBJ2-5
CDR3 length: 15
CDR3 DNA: TGTGCCAGCAGGCCACTAGCGGAAATAGGAGAGACCCAGTACTTC
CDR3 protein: CASRPLAEIGETQYF

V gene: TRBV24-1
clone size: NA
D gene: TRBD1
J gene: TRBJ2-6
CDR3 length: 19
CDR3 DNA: TGTGCCACCATTTTAGGGACAGGCGTACAAAGCTCTGGGGCCAACGTCCTGACTTTC
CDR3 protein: CATILGTGVQSSGANVLTF

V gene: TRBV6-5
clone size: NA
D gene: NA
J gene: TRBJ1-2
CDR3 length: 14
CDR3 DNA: TGTGCCAGCAGTTTGGGGCAGGAAAACTATGGCTACACCTTC
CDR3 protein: CASSLGQENYGYTF

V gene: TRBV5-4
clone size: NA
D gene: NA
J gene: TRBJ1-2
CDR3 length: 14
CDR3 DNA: TGTGCCGGACATACATTGGAAGGTGCCTATGGCTACACCTTC
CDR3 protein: CAGHTLEGAYGYTF

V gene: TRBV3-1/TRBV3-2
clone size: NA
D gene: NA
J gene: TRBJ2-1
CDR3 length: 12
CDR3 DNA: TGTGCCAGCAGCCAAAGCGTTGGTGAGCAGTTCTTC
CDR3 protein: CASSQSVGEQFF

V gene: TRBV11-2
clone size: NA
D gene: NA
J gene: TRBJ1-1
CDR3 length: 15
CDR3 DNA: TGTGCCAGCAGCTTCACTCAAGGGACAATAACTGAAGCTTTCTTT
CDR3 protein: CASSFTQGTITEAFF

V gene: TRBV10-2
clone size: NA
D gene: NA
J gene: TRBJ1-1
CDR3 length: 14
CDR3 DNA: TGCGCCAGCAGTGACGTTGGGCAGTACACTGAAGCTTTCTTT
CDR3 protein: CASSDVGQYTEAFF

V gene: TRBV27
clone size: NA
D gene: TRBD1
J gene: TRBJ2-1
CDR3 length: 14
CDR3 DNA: TGTGCCAGCAGCCGAGGGGGCTGGTACAATGAGCAGTTCTTC
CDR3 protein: CASSRGGWYNEQFF

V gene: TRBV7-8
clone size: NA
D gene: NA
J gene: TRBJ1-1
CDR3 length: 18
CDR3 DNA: TGTGCCAGCAGCTTAGCGGTGGGACGGGGGGGTGGTGGCACTGAAGCTTTCTTT
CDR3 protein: CASSLAVGRGGGGTEAFF

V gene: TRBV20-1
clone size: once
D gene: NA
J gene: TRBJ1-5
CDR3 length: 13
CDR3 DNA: TGCAGTGCTAGTCGGGGGGCCAATCAGCCCCAGCATTTT
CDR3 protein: CSASRGANQPQHF

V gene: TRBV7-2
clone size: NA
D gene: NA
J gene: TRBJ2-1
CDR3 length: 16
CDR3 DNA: TGTGCCAGCAGCTTAGTCAAATCTAGCTCCTACAATGAGCAGTTCTTC
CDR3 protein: CASSLVKSSSYNEQFF

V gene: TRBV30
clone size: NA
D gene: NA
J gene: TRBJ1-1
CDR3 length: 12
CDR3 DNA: TGTGCCTGGAGGGGAGCGGGGTTCGAAGCTTTCTTT
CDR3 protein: CAWRGAGFEAFF

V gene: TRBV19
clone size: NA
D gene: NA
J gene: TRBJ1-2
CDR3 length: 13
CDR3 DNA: TGTGCCAGTAGGAACAGGCAGAACTATGGCTACACCTTC
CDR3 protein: CASRNRQNYGYTF

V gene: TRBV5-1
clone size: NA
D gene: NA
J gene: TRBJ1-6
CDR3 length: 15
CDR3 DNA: TGCGCCAGCAGCTTGGAGAGCGGGGGCAGGTCACCCCTCCACTTT
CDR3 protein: CASSLESGGRSPLHF